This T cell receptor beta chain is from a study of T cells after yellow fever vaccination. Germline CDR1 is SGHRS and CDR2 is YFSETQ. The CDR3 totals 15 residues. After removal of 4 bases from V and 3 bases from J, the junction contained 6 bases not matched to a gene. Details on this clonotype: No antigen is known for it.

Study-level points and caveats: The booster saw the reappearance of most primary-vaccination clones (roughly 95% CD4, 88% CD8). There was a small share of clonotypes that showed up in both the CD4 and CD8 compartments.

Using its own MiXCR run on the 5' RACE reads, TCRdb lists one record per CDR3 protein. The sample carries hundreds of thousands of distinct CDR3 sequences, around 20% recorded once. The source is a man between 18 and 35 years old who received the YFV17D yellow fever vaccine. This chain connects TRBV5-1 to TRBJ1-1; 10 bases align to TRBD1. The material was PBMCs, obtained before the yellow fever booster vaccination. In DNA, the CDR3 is TGCGCCAGCAGCCGAGCGGACAGGGGGTACACTGAAGCTTTCTTT. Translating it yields CASSRADRGYTEAFF.